This TCR beta chain was found in a study of T cell responses to AZD1222 COVID-19 vaccine. Assay used: immunoSEQ multiplex PCR; TCRdb lists only in-frame clones, some missing. The sample records approximately 130,000 clones, roughly 87% being singletons. Germline CDR1 LNHDA, CDR2 SQIVND (reference sequence). The CDR3 loop spans 15 amino acids. V lost 6 bases, J lost 6 bases, and 18 bases lay in between. A word on this clone: The antigen is not known.

General study results and limits: There were mostly white British donors and more females than males, and clonal diversity was possibly underestimated. Compared with day 0, the breadth and depth of the Spike-specific TCR repertoire rose significantly after two doses of AZD1222. Repertoire collection took place solely once the T cell response had peaked.

This receptor was identified in an adult who received the AZD1222 COVID-19 vaccine. The chain employs TRBV19 and TRBJ1-5; no clear D gene. The sample consisted of peripheral blood, taken 28 days after the second AZD1222 dose. CDR3 sequence: CASSAILGLGQPQHF. In nucleotides, the CDR3 is TGTGCCAGTAGCGCTATTTTGGGTTTGGGTCAGCCCCAGCATTTT.